This T cell receptor (beta chain) is drawn from a study of shared clonotypes between healthy human individuals. On the study more broadly: With ages of 18 to 49, the donors were a couple of women and a few men. A donor's plate count was three for CD4 naive and three for CD4 memory; CD8 naive had two and CD8 memory one.

In germline, CDR1 is WSHSY, CDR2 SAAADI. CDR3 length: 11 amino acids. The input for sorted-subset replicate PCRs was 200 to 250 ng DNA, 25,000 to 35,000 T cell genomes. Using immunoSEQ multiplex PCR, the repertoire was profiled, and TCRdb retains in-frame clones only, with some absent. The table shows about 1.1 million clones, with 70% to 80% occurring only once. The donors, all of them Caucasian adults, lived in Nashville, Tennessee. Points on this clone: One junction end disagrees with the germline gene, perhaps due to a read error.

The sequenced sample consisted of memory CD4+ T cells from PBMCs. Described subset: CD45RA-negative fraction. The TCR sequence derives from a man between 18 and 35 years old in good health. Some clones in this sample may be carry-over from other donors' samples. The V and J genes are TRBV10-2 and TRBJ2-1; 7 positions agree with TRBD1. CDR3 DNA: TGCGCCAGCAGTGAGGAGGGGGCGCAAATCTTC. Translated, it gives CASSEEGAQIF.